This entry is about one TCR beta chain. The data were taken from a study of blood T cell repertoires in COVID-19. At the level of the study: COVID-19 samples, acute and convalescent, were from the United States, Italy and Spain.

The ends were cut back, 2 bases at V and 7 bases at J, with 11 bases in the middle. Germline CDR1 is WNHNN and CDR2 is SYGVQD (reference sequence). The CDR3 runs to 13 residues. Libraries were prepared by immunoSEQ multiplex PCR; TCRdb keeps only in-frame clonotypes and omits some of them. This repertoire shows approximately 300,000 clones, 75% to 95% found once; its top ten account for roughly 7%. Sequencing was carried out using peripheral blood. The clonotype was recovered from a woman aged 30 to 39 with COVID-19, enrolled during active disease. The V and J genes are TRBV10-1 and TRBJ2-5; D possibly corresponds to TRBD1 (6 bases). The CDR3 DNA sequence: TGCGCCAGCAGTGAGACAGTGGGGGCGACCCAGTACTTC. Translation: CASSETVGATQYF.